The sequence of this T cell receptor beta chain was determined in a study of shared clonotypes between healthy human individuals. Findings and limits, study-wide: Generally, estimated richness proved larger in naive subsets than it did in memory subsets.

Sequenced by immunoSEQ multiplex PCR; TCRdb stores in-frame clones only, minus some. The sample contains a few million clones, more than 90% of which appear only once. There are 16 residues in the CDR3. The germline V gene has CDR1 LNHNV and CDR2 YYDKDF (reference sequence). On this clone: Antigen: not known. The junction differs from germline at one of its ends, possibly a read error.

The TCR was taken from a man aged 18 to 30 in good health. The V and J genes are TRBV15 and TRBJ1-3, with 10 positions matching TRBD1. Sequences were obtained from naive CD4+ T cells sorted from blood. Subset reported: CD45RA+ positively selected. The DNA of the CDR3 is TGTGCCACCAGCAGAGATCCGACAGGGGGCGTTTATTCCTTGCATTTT. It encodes CATSRDPTGGVYSLHF.